Listed here are 6 T cell receptor beta chains from one sample, sequenced in a study of shared clonotypes between healthy human individuals. The repertoire was sequenced with immunoSEQ multiplex PCR; TCRdb's copy has only in-frame clones and lacks some. This sample has over a million clones, with roughly 96% found just once. Source material: naive CD4+ T cells sorted from blood. The subset here: CD45RA+ positively selected. The source is a man aged 25 to 40 in good health.

The rearrangement joins TRBV29-1 to TRBJ2-1; D is undetermined. The V gene lost 6 bases and the J gene lost 4 bases, with 13 bases spanning the gap. From germline, CDR1 is SQVTM and CDR2 ANQGSEA. The CDR3 loop spans 13 amino acids. The CDR3 DNA follows: TGCAGCGTCGCAGGTTGGGGTTACAATGAGCAGTTCTTC. Translated, it gives CSVAGWGYNEQFF.

This chain joins TRBV5-4 and TRBJ2-7; 8 positions match TRBD1. V gave up 6 bases and J gave up 3 bases; unmatched junction bases: 20. This CDR3 comprises 18 residues. Germline V lookup: CDR1 SGHNT, CDR2 YYREEE (reference sequence). Here the CDR3 DNA reads TGTGCCAGCACCTACTCTGGCAATCCAGGACAGGGTTTCTACGAGCAGTACTTC. This codes for CASTYSGNPGQGFYEQYF. Using reference TRBV5-4 and TRBJ2-7 for the parts outside the CDR3, the full variable domain is ETGVTQSPTHLIKTRGQQVTLRCSSQSGHNTVSWYQQALGQGPQFIFQYYREEENGRGNFPPRFSGLQFPNYSSELNVNALELDDSALYLCASTYSGNPGQGFYEQYFGPGTRLTVT.

The chain is built from TRBV28 and TRBJ1-1; a weak D match, TRBD1 (6 bases). CDR3 length: 14 amino acids. The V end lost 4 bases, the J end lost 1 base, and 10 bases lay between the germline ends. Germline values: CDR1 MDHEN, CDR2 SYDVKM. The CDR3 DNA reads TGTGCCAGCAGTTACCCGACAGGGAACACTGAAGCTTTCTTT. Its protein is CASSYPTGNTEAFF.

The CDR3 reads CASSTYVRQSATNEKLFF. The CDR3 DNA reads as TGTGCCAGCAGTACTTACGTTCGGCAAAGTGCAACTAATGAAAAACTGTTTTTT. The chain couples TRBV27 to TRBJ1-4; D uncertain. Germline CDR1 reads MNHEY; CDR2 reads SMNVEV (reference sequence). The germline V and J ends were trimmed by 5 bases and 0 bases, with 19 bases remaining between them. The CDR3 sequence is 18 residues long.

V gene TRBV11-2 combines with J gene TRBJ2-3, with a possible D match to TRBD2 (5 bases). The CDR3 spans 13 residues. With 6 bases removed from V and 4 bases from J, the gap between germline ends came to 11 bases. Germline assignment: CDR1 SGHAT and CDR2 FQNNGV. CDR3 protein: CASRRGRSDTQYF. For the CDR3, the DNA is TGTGCCAGCAGACGAGGGCGCTCAGATACGCAGTATTTT.

V gene TRBV28 combines with J gene TRBJ2-3, with 8 nucleotides matching TRBD2. V was pared by 4 bases and J by 4 bases, with 19 bases of the junction left unmatched. CDR3 length: 19 amino acids. In germline, CDR1 is MDHEN, CDR2 SYDVKM. The CDR3 bases are TGTGCCAGCAGTTCGCTACCCGGTCGGACTAGCAGGGCGGCAGATACGCAGTATTTT. It is translated as CASSSLPGRTSRAADTQYF.